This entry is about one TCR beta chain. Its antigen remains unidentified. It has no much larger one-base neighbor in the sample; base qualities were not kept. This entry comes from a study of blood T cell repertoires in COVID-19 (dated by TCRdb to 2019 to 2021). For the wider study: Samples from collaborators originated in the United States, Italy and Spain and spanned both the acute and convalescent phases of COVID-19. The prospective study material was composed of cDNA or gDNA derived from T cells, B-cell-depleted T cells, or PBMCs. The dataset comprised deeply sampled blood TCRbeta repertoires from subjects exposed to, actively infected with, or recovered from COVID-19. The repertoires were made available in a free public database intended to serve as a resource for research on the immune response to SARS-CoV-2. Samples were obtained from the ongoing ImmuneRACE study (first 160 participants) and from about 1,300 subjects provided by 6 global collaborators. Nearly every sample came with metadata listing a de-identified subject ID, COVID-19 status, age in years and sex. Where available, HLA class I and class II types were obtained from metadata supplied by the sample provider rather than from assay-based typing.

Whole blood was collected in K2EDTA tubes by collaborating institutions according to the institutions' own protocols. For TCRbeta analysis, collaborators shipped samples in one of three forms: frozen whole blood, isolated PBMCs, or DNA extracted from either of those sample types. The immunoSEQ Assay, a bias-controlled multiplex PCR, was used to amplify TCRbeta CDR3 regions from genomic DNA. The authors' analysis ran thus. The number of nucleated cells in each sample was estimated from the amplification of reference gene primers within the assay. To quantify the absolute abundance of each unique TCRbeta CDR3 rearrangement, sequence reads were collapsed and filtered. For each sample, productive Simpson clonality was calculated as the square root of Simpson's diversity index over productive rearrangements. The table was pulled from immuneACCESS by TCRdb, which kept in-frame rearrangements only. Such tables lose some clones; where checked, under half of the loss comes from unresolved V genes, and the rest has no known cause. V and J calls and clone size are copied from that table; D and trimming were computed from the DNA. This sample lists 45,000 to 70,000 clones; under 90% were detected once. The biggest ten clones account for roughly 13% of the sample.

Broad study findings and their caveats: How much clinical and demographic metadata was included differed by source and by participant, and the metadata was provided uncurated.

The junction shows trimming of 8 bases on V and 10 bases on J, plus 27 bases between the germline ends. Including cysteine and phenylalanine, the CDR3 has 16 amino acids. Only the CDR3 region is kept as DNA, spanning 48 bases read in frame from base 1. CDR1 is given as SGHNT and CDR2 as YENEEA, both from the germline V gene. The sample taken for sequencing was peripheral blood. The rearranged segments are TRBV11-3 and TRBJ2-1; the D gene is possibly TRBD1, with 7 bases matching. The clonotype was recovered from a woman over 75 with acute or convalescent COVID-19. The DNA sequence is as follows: TGTGCCAGCTCGTCCACCGGGACAGAAAAGGCGGGAGAGCAGTTCTTC. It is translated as CASSSTGTEKAGEQFF.